The 31 T cell receptor beta chains below all came from one sample that was sequenced in a study of early T cells in non-severe SARS-CoV-2 infection (dated by TCRdb to about 2021). The library was built by means of 5' RACE. Instrument used: NextSeq 500. Through fastp at Q25 and MiXCR, TCRdb rebuilt clones from the public reads, retaining in-frame beta chains. CDR3 protein duplicates are merged, each entry listing the most common genes and DNA. In this sample the table shows about 56,000 distinct CDR3 sequences, 10% to 13% of which occur a single time. Around 6% of the sample lies in the top ten. The material sequenced was whole blood. The origin of the receptors is an adult who was a healthcare worker with PCR-confirmed SARS-CoV-2 infection or an uninfected control (not recorded which).

This clonotype was found many times. This chain links TRBV4-1 with TRBJ2-7; TRBD2 aligns across 9 bases. V was clipped by 4 bases and J by 0 bases; unmatched bases: 7. CDR1 is MGHRA, CDR2 YSYEKL, per germline. CDR3 length equals 16 residues. CDR3 coding DNA: TGCGCCAGCAGCCCGGAGGAGGGACTAGCCTCCTACGAGCAGTACTTC. This codes for CASSPEEGLASYEQYF.

By frequency in the sample, this clonotype is hyperexpanded. V is TRBV7-8 and J is TRBJ2-7; no clear D gene. The germline V gene encodes CDR1 SGHVS and CDR2 FQNEAQ. Trimming shortened V by 5 bases and J by 0 bases, and 11 bases separated the two germline ends. This CDR3 has 14 amino acids. The chain's CDR3 is CASSPGGVSYEQYF. CDR3 sequence (DNA): TGTGCCAGCAGCCCGGGTGGTGTCTCCTACGAGCAGTACTTC.

This clonotype was seen at least ten times. V and J are TRBV12-5 and TRBJ2-2, with D hard to call. CDR3 length equals 12 residues. Per the germline V gene, CDR1 is LGHNT and CDR2 is FRNRAP. V gave up 5 bases and J gave up 6 bases, with 7 bases separating them. The chain's CDR3 is CASGDGSGELFF. The CDR3 nucleotides are TGTGCTAGTGGTGACGGTTCCGGGGAGCTGTTTTTT. Looking up the rest from reference TRBV12-5 and TRBJ2-2 gives the full variable domain: DARVTQTPRHKVTEMGQEVTMRCQPILGHNTVFWYRQTMMQGLELLAYFRNRAPLDDSGMPKDRFSAEMPDATLATLKIQPSEPRDSAVYFCASGDGSGELFFGEGSRLTVL.

This clonotype was counted ten times or more. DNA of the CDR3: TGTGCCAGCAGTTACTCGGTAGCGGGAGGCCCTGACCACAATGAGCAGTTCTTC. Translation: CASSYSVAGGPDHNEQFF. The J gene is TRBJ2-1, the V gene TRBV6-2 or TRBV6-3, with 10 bases aligning to TRBD2. The junction had 10 bases not matched to a gene; V was cut back by 0 bases and J by 5 bases. The CDR3 length is 18 residues. CDR1 MNHEY and CDR2 SVGEGT come from the germline V gene.

This clonotype was recorded many times. V is TRBV19 and J is TRBJ2-1, with TRBD1 matching over 8 bases. Germline CDR1 LNHDA, CDR2 SQIVND (reference sequence). The length of the CDR3 is 16 residues. J gave up 3 bases and V 6 bases, and 10 bases lay outside the gene matches. The CDR3 sequence is CASRRKTGANYNEQFF. CDR3 DNA sequence: TGTGCCAGTAGGCGCAAGACAGGGGCAAACTACAATGAGCAGTTCTTC.

This clonotype was detected a few times. V gene TRBV7-2 combines with J gene TRBJ2-7; 7 bases fit TRBD2. With 3 bases clipped from V and 7 bases from J, the junction kept 6 bases outside the gene matches. CDR3 length: 13 amino acids. In germline, CDR1 is SGHTA, CDR2 FQGNSA. CDR3 region: CASSLGGLVEQYF. CDR3 nucleotides: TGTGCCAGCAGCTTGGGAGGGCTGGTAGAGCAGTACTTC.

This clonotype was counted many times. A read error may account for a junction end that differs from germline. V is TRBV24-1 and J is TRBJ2-3, with 8 bases fitting TRBD2. The germline V gene encodes CDR1 KGHDR and CDR2 SFDVKD. This CDR3 region has 15 residues. CDR3: CATSDPRTSRDTQYF. As DNA, the CDR3 is TGTGCCACCAGTGACCCGAGGACTAGCAGAGATACGCAGTATTTT.

The chain uses TRBV20-1 and TRBJ1-1; no definite D call. The CDR3 is 16 amino acids. CDR1 and CDR2 from the germline V gene are DFQATT and SNEGSKA (reference sequence). V was clipped by 6 bases and J by 4 bases, with 24 bases between them. The CDR3 DNA is TGCAGTGCGGACCGCGGAACAACCCTATCGAGCACTGAAGCTTTCTTT. Amino acids: CSADRGTTLSSTEAFF.

This clonotype was seen a handful of times. V gene TRBV12-3 or TRBV12-4 combines with J gene TRBJ2-6; TRBD2 matches 10 bases. There are 21 residues in the CDR3. V was pared by 5 bases and J by 4 bases, with 20 bases of the junction left unmatched. CDR3 residues: CASSPDRRRAGGPEGANVLTF. DNA for the CDR3: TGTGCCAGCAGTCCCGACAGGAGGCGAGCGGGAGGGCCGGAAGGGGCCAACGTCCTGACTTTC.

This clonotype has more than one count but fewer than ten. For the CDR3, the DNA is TGTGCCAGCAGCCCGGACTCATCATCCTACGAGCAGTACTTC. Translating it yields CASSPDSSSYEQYF. The J gene is TRBJ2-7, the V gene TRBV7-8; D possibly corresponds to TRBD2 (5 bases). Germline CDR1 and CDR2: SGHVS and FQNEAQ. Trimming left V 5 bases short and J 1 base short, with 12 bases between. The CDR3 is made up of 14 amino acids.

This clonotype was counted a few times. The chain is built from TRBV29-1 and TRBJ2-4; no clear D gene. From germline, CDR1 is SQVTM and CDR2 ANQGSEA. Trimming took 0 bases from V and 6 from J, leaving 12 bases between them. The CDR3 runs to 14 residues. CDR3 in DNA: TGCAGCGTTGAAGACCCGTCCAGGCCAAACATTCAGTACTTC. This gives the protein CSVEDPSRPNIQYF.

To note about this clonotype: Just one base apart from a much larger clone, this may be a read error. The rearrangement links TRBV11-3 to TRBJ2-7, with D possibly TRBD2 on 5 matching bases. CDR3 length: 17 amino acids. In germline, CDR1 is SGHNT, CDR2 YENEEA. In DNA form, the CDR3 reads TGTGCCAGCAGCTTCACGACGCACGGGAAAGTCTACGGCGAGCAGAACTTC. Encoded protein: CASSFTTHGKVYGEQNF.

This clonotype occurred many times. The chain uses TRBV20-1 and TRBJ2-3, with D perhaps TRBD1 (6 bases). The CDR3 is made up of 14 amino acids. Germline V gene lookup returns CDR1 DFQATT and CDR2 SNEGSKA (reference sequence). V shed 6 bases and J shed 3 bases, with 16 bases lying between them. This chain's CDR3 is CSAPPVQGTDTQYF. CDR3 bases: TGCAGTGCCCCACCTGTACAGGGTACAGATACGCAGTATTTT.

Ten or more counts support this clonotype. This sequence joins TRBV11-3 and TRBJ2-1; 9 nucleotides align to TRBD2. Germline V gene data show CDR1 as SGHNT and CDR2 as YENEEA. After removal of 5 bases from V and 7 bases from J, the junction contained 12 bases not matched to a gene. The CDR3 sequence is 16 residues long. CDR3 DNA sequence: TGTGCCAGCAGCCAATCCACGGGCCTAGCGGGGAATGAGCAGTTCTTC. Translating it yields CASSQSTGLAGNEQFF.

The chain carries TRBV9 and TRBJ1-4; perhaps TRBD1 as D (5 bases). Germline loops: CDR1 SGDLS, CDR2 YYNGEE. The CDR3 length is 13 residues. V was clipped by 0 bases and J by 7 bases, with 7 bases between them. This CDR3 reads CASSVVGGEKLFF. The CDR3 bases are TGTGCCAGCAGCGTAGTCGGGGGTGAAAAACTGTTTTTT.

This clonotype was detected ten times or more. The rearrangement uses TRBV12-3 or TRBV12-4 and TRBJ1-4, with unresolved D. Trimming left V 5 bases short and J 0 bases short, with 25 bases between. CDR3 size: 20 residues. The CDR3 DNA sequence: TGTGCCAGCAGTCCGGAGATACCCGGGAGGGTTTTAGCAACTAATGAAAAACTGTTTTTT. This encodes CASSPEIPGRVLATNEKLFF.

A few counts support this clonotype. The CDR3 loop is CASSEFRGQNEQYF. For the CDR3, the DNA is TGCGCCAGCAGTGAATTCAGGGGGCAAAACGAGCAGTACTTC. The chain carries TRBV10-1 and TRBJ2-7; 8 bases align to TRBD1. The junction had 6 bases not matched to a gene; V was cut back by 3 bases and J by 5 bases. The CDR3 is made up of 14 amino acids. CDR1 WNHNN and CDR2 SYGVQD come from the germline V gene (reference sequence).

This clonotype appeared a few times. J is TRBJ1-1 and V is TRBV30; D unclear. V shed 3 bases and J shed 0 bases, with 14 bases lying between them. CDR3 length: 15 residues. Germline CDR1 is GTSNPN and CDR2 is SVGIG (reference sequence). The CDR3, as DNA: TGTGCCTGGAGGCAGAACACTGTTATGAACACTGAAGCTTTCTTT. Its translation: CAWRQNTVMNTEAFF.

This clonotype was detected only a few times. The rearrangement joins TRBV20-1 to TRBJ2-3; 11 bases line up with TRBD2. The CDR3 loop spans 19 amino acids. In germline, CDR1 is DFQATT, CDR2 SNEGSKA (reference sequence). V dropped 3 bases and J dropped 1; count of bases not matched to a gene: 15. The CDR3 bases are TGCAGTGCTAGTTGGGAGACTAGCGGGAACCGGTGGGGCACAGATACGCAGTATTTT. Translating gives CSASWETSGNRWGTDTQYF.

This clonotype occurred many times. The chain carries TRBV5-1 and TRBJ1-2; D is ambiguous. CDR3 length: 15 residues. Germline-derived CDR1 and CDR2 are SGHRS and YFSETQ. Trimming removed 1 base at V and 0 bases at J, with 10 bases between. CDR3: CASSLHLKANYGYTF. CDR3 nucleotides: TGCGCCAGCAGCTTGCACCTAAAAGCTAACTATGGCTACACCTTC.

This clonotype appeared many times. The V and J genes are TRBV5-5 and TRBJ2-2, with unresolved D. Germline CDR1 is SGHKS and CDR2 is YYEKEE (reference sequence). The CDR3 consists of 15 residues. V shed 3 bases and J shed 1 base, with 10 bases lying between them. The CDR3 DNA reads TGTGCCAGCAGCTCCGGTTGGCAGAACACCGGGGAGCTGTTTTTT. Protein sequence: CASSSGWQNTGELFF.

This clonotype was observed at least ten times. The chain joins TRBV29-1 to TRBJ1-2, with 9 bases aligning to TRBD1. Germline V lookup: CDR1 SQVTM, CDR2 ANQGSEA. This CDR3 region has 13 residues. Trimming removed 2 bases from V and 8 bases from J; junction bases left unmatched: 6. This CDR3 reads CSVEWGQGYGYTF. In DNA, the CDR3 is TGCAGCGTTGAATGGGGACAGGGATACGGCTACACCTTC.

The DNA of the CDR3 is TGTGCCAGCAGCCAAAAGGGAAGGTCTTCCTATGGCTACACCTTC. This sequence encodes CASSQKGRSSYGYTF. The rearrangement uses TRBV3-1 and TRBJ1-2; D unclear. Trimming stripped 2 bases from V and 4 bases from J, with 14 bases between. Germline CDR1 is LGHDT and CDR2 is YNNKEL (reference sequence). The CDR3 has 15 residues.

This clonotype was found a few times. The chain uses TRBV3-1 and TRBJ2-1; D is ambiguous. V shed 0 bases and J shed 6 bases, with 9 bases lying between them. The CDR3 consists of 14 residues. Germline-derived CDR1 and CDR2 are LGHDT and YNNKEL (reference sequence). This CDR3 reads CASSQDAAINEQFF. The CDR3 nucleotides read TGTGCCAGCAGCCAAGATGCGGCAATCAATGAGCAGTTCTTC.

The V gene is TRBV2, the J gene TRBJ1-3; no definite D call. There are 16 residues in the CDR3. The germline V gene has CDR1 SNHLY and CDR2 FYNNEI. V lost 0 bases and J 0 bases, leaving 9 bases between the germline ends. The CDR3: CASSEAEVFSGNTIYF. CDR3 coding DNA: TGTGCCAGCAGTGAAGCGGAGGTGTTCTCTGGAAACACCATATATTTT.

This clonotype was seen only a few times. CDR3 residues: CASSLGSLYNEQFF. The DNA of the CDR3 is TGTGCCAGCAGCTTAGGAAGCCTCTACAATGAGCAGTTCTTC. The chain employs TRBV11-3 and TRBJ2-1, with D unclear. The CDR3 covers 14 residues. Trimming removed 1 base at V and 3 bases at J, with 7 bases between. Per germline, CDR1 SGHNT and CDR2 YENEEA. Based on the CDR3 plus reference TRBV11-3 and TRBJ2-1, the full variable domain is EAGVVQSPRYKIIEKKQPVAFWCNPISGHNTLYWYLQNLGQGPELLIRYENEEAVDDSQLPKDRFSAERLKGVDSTLKIQPAELGDSAVYLCASSLGSLYNEQFFGPGTRLTVL.

This clonotype was recorded many times. In DNA form, the CDR3 reads TGTGCCAGCAGCTTAGTATCATACAATGAGCAGTTCTTC. Translating gives CASSLVSYNEQFF. This chain links TRBV11-1 with TRBJ2-1; D call uncertain. The CDR3 has 13 residues. V was pared by 1 base and J by 4 bases, with 5 bases between. Germline CDR1 reads SGHAT; CDR2 reads FQDESV (reference sequence).

This clonotype has more than one count but fewer than ten. This sequence joins TRBV15 and TRBJ1-5; maybe TRBD1 (5 bases). Per germline, CDR1 LNHNV and CDR2 YYDKDF (reference sequence). The germline V and J ends were trimmed by 3 bases and 4 bases, with 13 bases remaining between them. The CDR3 is 15 residues long. CDR3 protein: CATSSYRIGNQPQHF. Here the CDR3 DNA reads TGTGCCACCAGCAGTTACAGGATCGGTAATCAGCCCCAGCATTTT.

This clonotype came up many times. V is TRBV5-4 and J is TRBJ2-1, with 14 positions matching TRBD2. Germline V lookup: CDR1 SGHNT, CDR2 YYREEE (reference sequence). The ends lost 4 bases at V and 8 bases at J; junction bases unmatched: 8. The CDR3 loop spans 16 amino acids. The CDR3 spells CASSKGLAGVGYEQFF. The CDR3 bases are TGTGCCAGCAGCAAGGGACTAGCGGGAGTCGGGTATGAGCAGTTCTTC. Supplemented by reference TRBV5-4 and TRBJ2-1, the full variable domain reads ETGVTQSPTHLIKTRGQQVTLRCSSQSGHNTVSWYQQALGQGPQFIFQYYREEENGRGNFPPRFSGLQFPNYSSELNVNALELDDSALYLCASSKGLAGVGYEQFFGPGTRLTVL.

The sample holds many counts of this clonotype. The chain couples TRBV11-2 to TRBJ1-1; D may be TRBD1 (6 bases). Germline V CDR1 and CDR2: SGHAT, FQNNGV. The CDR3 extends over 16 amino acids. The V end was cut by 5 bases, the J end by 6 bases, with 22 bases between. CDR3 sequence reads: CASSRQGGASVAEAFF. The CDR3 coding sequence is TGTGCCAGCAGCCGTCAAGGGGGGGCGTCGGTCGCTGAAGCTTTCTTT.

The J gene is TRBJ1-1, the V gene TRBV5-1; D is uncertain. V was clipped by 0 bases and J by 5 bases, with 8 bases between them. The CDR3 is made up of 13 amino acids. CDR1 and CDR2 (germline): SGHRS, YFSETQ. The CDR3 nucleotides are TGCGCCAGCAGCTTGGCCATCGGAACTGAAGCTTTCTTT. Its protein is CASSLAIGTEAFF.